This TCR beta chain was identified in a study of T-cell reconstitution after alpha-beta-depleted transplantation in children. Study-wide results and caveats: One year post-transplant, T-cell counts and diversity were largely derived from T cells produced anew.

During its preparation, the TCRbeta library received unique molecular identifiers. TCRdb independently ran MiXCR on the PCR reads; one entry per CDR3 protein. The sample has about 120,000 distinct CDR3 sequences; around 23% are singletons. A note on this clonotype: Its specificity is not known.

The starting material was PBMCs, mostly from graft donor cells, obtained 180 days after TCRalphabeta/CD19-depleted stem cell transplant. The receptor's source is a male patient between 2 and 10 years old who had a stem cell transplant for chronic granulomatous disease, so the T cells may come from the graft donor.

CDR3 bases: TGTGCCAGCAGCTACAGGGGGCCCCCGTCCTACGAGCAGTACTTC. Amino acid sequence: CASSYRGPPSYEQYF. The J gene is TRBJ2-7, the V gene TRBV7-6; 9 positions match TRBD1. Trimming removed 4 bases from V and 1 base from J; junction bases left unmatched: 5. Per germline, CDR1 SGHVS and CDR2 FNYEAQ. The CDR3 consists of 15 residues.